Presented here are 14 T cell receptor beta chains from one specimen sequenced in a study of blood T cell repertoires in COVID-19. Measured with immunoSEQ multiplex PCR; TCRdb has only the in-frame clones, and not every one. The sample yields under 200,000 clones, 79% seen once. Sequencing was done on a sample of peripheral blood. These receptors were collected from a woman aged 60-70 years with COVID-19, enrolled during active disease.

Concerning this clone itself: Sequence at one end of the junction differs from germline and may be a read error. The chain combines TRBV11-2 with TRBJ2-5; the match to TRBD2 covers 12 bases. Germline CDR1 reads SGHAT; CDR2 reads FQNNGV. The CDR3 loop spans 12 amino acids. CDR3 loop: CASSLGTSGGNF. CDR3 bases: TGTGCCAGCAGCTTAGGCACTAGCGGGGGGAACTTC.

This chain connects TRBV15 to TRBJ2-7; the D gene is possibly TRBD2 (6 bases). The germline gives CDR1 LNHNV, CDR2 YYDKDF (reference sequence). V was pared by 0 bases and J by 7 bases, with 19 bases between. This CDR3 has 16 residues. The CDR3 reads CATSRDPGWGVGEQYV. The DNA for the CDR3 is TGTGCCACCAGCAGAGACCCAGGGTGGGGGGTAGGAGAGCAGTACGTC.

The chain uses TRBV19 and TRBJ2-7; D may be TRBD2 (6 bases). The V end was cut by 6 bases, the J end by 2 bases, with 20 bases between. CDR1 is LNHDA, CDR2 SQIVND, per germline (reference sequence). The length of the CDR3 is 16 residues. In nucleotides, the CDR3 is TGTGCCAGTAGGCCGACTCGGGGCGGGATGGCCTACGAGCAGTACTTC. Protein product: CASRPTRGGMAYEQYF.

The V and J genes are TRBV24-1 and TRBJ1-5; no clear D. The CDR3 has 16 residues. In germline, CDR1 is KGHDR, CDR2 SFDVKD. V lost 5 bases, J lost 3 bases, and 16 bases lay in between. CDR3 DNA sequence: TGTGCCACCAGTGCTACCGCCCGGGGAGACAATCAGCCCCAGCATTTT. Protein product: CATSATARGDNQPQHF.

V usage is TRBV5-1 and J usage is TRBJ2-1; 7 nucleotides match TRBD2. The length of the CDR3 is 16 residues. The ends lost 4 bases at V and 10 bases at J; junction bases unmatched: 17. Germline V lookup: CDR1 SGHRS, CDR2 YFSETQ. CDR3 DNA sequence: TGCGCCAGCAGCCGACAGATAGCGGGCGCGATGACCGAGCAGTTCTTC. This sequence encodes CASSRQIAGAMTEQFF.

This rearrangement joins TRBV6-6 to TRBJ2-1; 13 bases line up with TRBD2. This CDR3 spans 16 amino acids. Germline V lookup: CDR1 MNHNY, CDR2 SVGAGI (reference sequence). Unmatched junction bases numbered 7, after V lost 6 bases and J lost 5 bases. The CDR3 nucleotides read TGTGCCAGCAGAATACTAGCGGGAGGGCTAAACAATGAGCAGTTCTTC. Its protein product is CASRILAGGLNNEQFF.

The chain has TRBV7-2 and TRBJ2-3, with 9 bases matching TRBD2. CDR1 and CDR2 from the germline V gene are SGHTA and FQGNSA. The CDR3 extends over 15 amino acids. V was pared by 6 bases and J by 1 base, with 5 bases of the junction left unmatched. DNA for the CDR3: TGTGCCAGCAGACTAAGCGGGGGGCGCACAGATACGCAGTATTTT. It translates to CASRLSGGRTDTQYF.

The V and J genes are TRBV7-3 and TRBJ1-5; D is unclear. Germline V CDR1 and CDR2: SGHTA, FQGTGA. Trimming took off 5 bases at V and 2 bases at J, with 13 bases between the two ends. The CDR3 extends over 15 amino acids. The CDR3 is CASSTEERGNQPQHF. In nucleotides, the CDR3 is TGTGCCAGCAGCACTGAGGAGAGGGGCAATCAGCCCCAGCATTTT.

The chain employs TRBV11-3 and TRBJ2-1; 7 positions match TRBD1. With 5 bases clipped from V and 4 bases from J, the junction kept 8 bases outside the gene matches. This CDR3 is built from 15 residues. Germline-derived CDR1 and CDR2 are SGHNT and YENEEA. The CDR3 region is CASSRRDSPYNEQFF. The CDR3 nucleotides read TGTGCCAGCAGCCGCCGGGACAGCCCATACAATGAGCAGTTCTTC.

The chain couples TRBV25-1 to TRBJ1-5; 8 nucleotides agree with TRBD1. V lost 6 bases to trimming and J lost 3 bases; unmatched junction nucleotides: 7. The CDR3 has 15 residues. CDR1 is MGHDK and CDR2 is SYGVNS in the germline V gene. This CDR3 is CASSSTGEYNQPQHF. CDR3 bases: TGTGCCAGCAGCTCGACAGGGGAGTACAATCAGCCCCAGCATTTT.

This clone was found once. The chain employs TRBV7-8 and TRBJ2-1, with D possibly being TRBD1 (7 bases). Germline CDR1 and CDR2: SGHVS and FQNEAQ. This CDR3 spans 14 amino acids. V was cut by 7 bases and J by 3 bases, with 13 bases left in between. The CDR3 sequence is CASTAGQNYNEQFF. The CDR3 DNA is TGTGCCAGCACCGCGGGACAGAACTACAATGAGCAGTTCTTC.

This rearrangement joins TRBV9 to TRBJ2-6; D ambiguous. The CDR3 contains 15 residues. Germline CDR1 is SGDLS and CDR2 is YYNGEE. V lost 0 bases to trimming and J lost 4 bases, with 8 bases between them. CDR3 DNA sequence: TGTGCCAGCAGCGTAGGTGCCCGGGGGGCCAACGTCCTGACTTTC. Encoded protein: CASSVGARGANVLTF.

This chain connects TRBV11-3 to TRBJ2-5; D ambiguous. Germline V gene lookup returns CDR1 SGHNT and CDR2 YENEEA. The CDR3 has 14 residues. The V and J ends lost 1 base and 7 bases respectively, with 13 bases between them. CDR3 nucleotide sequence: TGTGCCAGCAGCTTAGTTCCCCCGCCCGGGACCCAGTACTTC. Protein product: CASSLVPPPGTQYF. Based on the CDR3 plus reference TRBV11-3 and TRBJ2-5, the full variable domain is EAGVVQSPRYKIIEKKQPVAFWCNPISGHNTLYWYLQNLGQGPELLIRYENEEAVDDSQLPKDRFSAERLKGVDSTLKIQPAELGDSAVYLCASSLVPPPGTQYFGPGTRLLVL.

The table lists this clone with a few counts. The CDR3 reads CASSPTSGGGYGYTF. DNA of the CDR3: TGCGCCAGCAGCCCTACTTCAGGGGGCGGCTATGGCTACACCTTC. This sequence joins TRBV4-3 and TRBJ1-2; 8 bases agree with TRBD1. CDR1 is LGHNA, CDR2 YSLEER, per germline. This CDR3 spans 15 amino acids. Trimming removed 4 bases from V and 4 bases from J; junction bases left unmatched: 8.